The source of this T cell receptor (beta chain) is a study of siplizumab effects on memory and regulatory T cells. Study outcomes and limitations: Siplizumab cultures yielded proliferating Tregs whose suppressive function was not confirmed. Significantly reduced by siplizumab was the cumulative frequency of alloreactive sequences, namely those traceable to unstimulated CD4+ memory cells. Memory T cells appeared less diverse than naive cells, which seemed to contribute substantially to alloresponse.

Note on this clone: Its target is unknown.

In germline, CDR1 is LNHNV, CDR2 YYDKDF (reference sequence). The CDR3 has 13 residues. The V and J ends lost 5 bases and 8 bases respectively, with 13 bases between them. About 100,000 TCR templates underwent assay in each sample. Method: immunoSEQ multiplex PCR; TCRdb's copy keeps in-frame clones and lacks some. The repertoire consists of about 50,000 clones, with more than 85% occurring once and the leading ten covering about a sixth. The TCR was taken from a human donor in good health. The rearrangement uses TRBV15 and TRBJ2-1; D unclear. The source material was CD8+ T cells sorted from blood. In DNA, the CDR3 is TGTGCCACCAGCGAGCGATCGAATGATGAGCAGTTCTTC. Amino acids: CATSERSNDEQFF.